The clone carrying this TCR beta chain was seen a handful of times. Its antigen is undetermined. The germline CDR1 and CDR2 sequences are KGHSH and LQKENI. The CDR3 covers 15 residues. The germline V and J ends were trimmed by 4 bases and 5 bases, with 17 bases remaining between them. The sample belongs to a study of beta chain features in type 1 diabetes. General study points: Shorter TCRB CDR3s, moderately but significantly so, were found in Type 1 diabetes patients in all four CD4+ subsets.

Sequenced material consisted of expressed TCRB transcripts (all of the isolated RNA was reverse transcribed). Measured with immunoSEQ multiplex PCR; TCRdb has only the in-frame clones, and not every one. Of about 150,000 clones listed, roughly 7.1% are singletons. Sequencing input: central memory CD4+ T cells from blood. The receptor was derived from a woman aged 40 to 49 with type 1 diabetes. The rearrangement uses TRBV18 and TRBJ2-5; possible D gene TRBD2, 5 bases. The CDR3 sequence is CASSHSDSGMETQYF. CDR3 bases: TGTGCCAGCTCACACTCCGACTCGGGGATGGAGACCCAGTACTTC.